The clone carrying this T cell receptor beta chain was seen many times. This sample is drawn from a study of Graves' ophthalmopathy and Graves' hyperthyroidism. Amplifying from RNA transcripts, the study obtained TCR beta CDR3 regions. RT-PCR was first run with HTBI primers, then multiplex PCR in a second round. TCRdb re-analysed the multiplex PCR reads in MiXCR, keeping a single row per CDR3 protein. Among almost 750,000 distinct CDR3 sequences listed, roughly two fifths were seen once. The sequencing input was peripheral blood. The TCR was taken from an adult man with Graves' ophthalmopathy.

The CDR3 is CASSIKRETNEQYF. CDR3 in DNA: TGTGCCAGTAGTATTAAGCGGGAGACCAACGAGCAGTACTTC. The genes are TRBV19 and TRBJ2-7; 8 bases agree with TRBD2. The germline V gene encodes CDR1 LNHDA and CDR2 SQIVND (reference sequence). The CDR3 spans 14 residues. Losses at the gene ends were 3 bases for V and 5 bases for J; bases not matched to a gene: 6.